A single sample gave rise to the 24 T cell receptor beta chains below, sequenced in a study of T cell clonality in common variable immunodeficiency. Produced via immunoSEQ multiplex PCR; TCRdb's table is partial and in-frame only. The sample has more than 65,000 clones, none seen only once. Sequenced input: peripheral blood mononuclear cells. The receptors were gathered from a person aged 18-70 years in good health.

In its sample, this clone was seen many times. The CDR3 extends 3 residues past the end of the read, so its final part is completed from the germline J gene. This sequence joins TRBV19 and TRBJ1-2, with D perhaps TRBD1 (6 bases). CDR3 length: 18 amino acids. The V end was cut by 9 bases, the J end by 4 bases, with 30 bases between. The V gene's germline CDR1 is LNHDA and CDR2 SQIVND (reference sequence). The CDR3 loop reads CASLPNPRRQDAGYGYTF. Incomplete CDR3 DNA: TGTGCCAGCCTACCCAACCCAAGAAGACAGGACGCAGGCTATGGC.

This clone was picked up many times. One junction end disagrees with the germline gene, perhaps due to a read error. Read data end 3 residues before the CDR3 end; the end is taken from the germline J gene. The rearrangement uses TRBV4-2 and TRBJ1-2; perhaps TRBD1 as D (5 bases). Germline CDR1 reads LGHNA; CDR2 reads YNFKEQ. This CDR3 contains 16 residues. The sequenced CDR3 bases are TGCGCCAGCAGCCAATCAGGGAATCCGGCGGTCTATGGC. Protein: CASSQSGNPAVYG. The full CDR3 reads CASSQSGNPAVYGYTF.

This clone was detected ten times or more. The CDR3 end falls 3 residues outside the read, so it is completed with the germline J gene. The rearrangement links TRBV20-1 to TRBJ2-1; 9 positions agree with TRBD1. The CDR3 is 14 amino acids. Germline V gives CDR1 DFQATT, CDR2 SNEGSKA (reference sequence). The V segment lost 5 bases and the J segment 4 bases; nucleotides outside the gene matches: 6. The CDR3 loop reads CSASTGGSYNEQFF. Partial CDR3 DNA: TGCAGTGCTTCTACAGGGGGCTCGTACAATGAG.

Ten or more counts support this clone. The junction shows a germline mismatch at one end, possibly a read error. The DNA ends 3 residues before the CDR3 does, and the rest of the CDR3 is filled in from the germline J gene. The chain recombines TRBV4-2 with TRBJ2-7; 9 bases are shared with TRBD2. In germline, CDR1 is LGHNA, CDR2 YNFKEQ. The CDR3 length is 15 residues. CDR3 bases read: TGCGCCAGCAGCCAAGGACGGACTAGCGCCTACGAG. This translates into CASSQGRTSAYE. In full, the CDR3 is CASSQGRTSAYEQYF.

This clone was recorded at least ten times. The CDR3 end is not reached by the read, which stops 3 residues before it; the germline J gene fills it in. The sample has other DNA sequences that encode this CDR3 too. The chain is built from TRBV18 and TRBJ1-5; D is uncertain. Germline V CDR1 and CDR2: KGHSH, LQKENI. Trimming removed 3 bases from V and 4 bases from J, with 7 bases in between. The CDR3 contains 13 residues. Here the CDR3 reads CASSPTGNQPQHF. The part of the CDR3 DNA that was read is TGTGCCAGCTCACCCACGGGGAATCAGCCC. The full variable domain, with the rest looked up from reference TRBV18 and TRBJ1-5, is NAGVMQNPRHLVRRRGQEARLRCSPMKGHSHVYWYRQLPEEGLKFMVYLQKENIIDESGMPKERFSAEFPKEGPSILRIQQVVRGDSAAYFCASSPTGNQPQHFGDGTRLSIL.

The sample holds many counts of this clone. The observed sequence ends 3 residues before the CDR3 terminus, with the missing tail filled in from the germline J gene. The genes are TRBV29-1 and TRBJ2-5, with D perhaps TRBD2 (5 bases). The CDR3 sequence is 13 residues long. V was trimmed by 3 bases and J by 0 bases, leaving 8 bases between them. The V gene's germline CDR1 is SQVTM and CDR2 ANQGSEA. Incomplete CDR3 DNA: TGCAGCGTTGACGCGGGTTACCAAGAGACC. Translated, it gives CSVDAGYQET. The entire CDR3 protein is CSVDAGYQETQYF.

Ten or more counts support this clone. The read terminates 3 residues before the CDR3 end, so the remaining end is supplied by the germline J gene. The rearrangement links TRBV11-2 to TRBJ2-3; D may be TRBD1 (6 bases). Germline CDR1 and CDR2: SGHAT and FQNNGV. This CDR3 comprises 15 residues. Trimming took 0 bases from V and 3 from J, leaving 10 bases between them. The CDR3 is CASSLDGGSTDTQYF. The part of the CDR3 DNA that was read is TGTGCCAGCAGCTTAGATGGGGGCAGTACAGATACG.

This clone was seen many times. The read ends 3 residues before the CDR3 terminus; that terminus is restored from the germline J gene. The gene calls are TRBV5-1 and TRBJ2-1, with 9 bases that match TRBD1. Trimming at V came to 4 bases and at J to 1 base, leaving 12 bases not matched to a gene. The CDR3 consists of 18 residues. Germline CDR1 reads SGHRS; CDR2 reads YFSETQ. The CDR3 loop reads CASSRGTGFQGSYNEQFF. CDR3 bases read: TGCGCCAGCAGCAGGGGGACAGGGTTTCAGGGTTCCTACAATGAG. The full variable domain, completed using reference TRBV5-1 and TRBJ2-1, is KAGVTQTPRYLIKTRGQQVTLSCSPISGHRSVSWYQQTPGQGLQFLFEYFSETQRNKGNFPGRFSGRQFSNSRSEMNVSTLELGDSALYLCASSRGTGFQGSYNEQFFGPGTRLTVL.

This clone was observed at least ten times. The read ends 3 residues before the CDR3 terminus; that terminus is restored from the germline J gene. V gene TRBV20-1 combines with J gene TRBJ1-4; D is uncertain. The V end lost 0 bases, the J end lost 7 bases, and 9 bases lay between the germline ends. The CDR3 runs to 13 residues. CDR1 and CDR2 (germline): DFQATT, SNEGSKA (reference sequence). CDR3 amino acids: CSARDLHGEKLFF. The DNA read from the CDR3 is TGCAGTGCTAGAGATCTCCACGGTGAAAAA.

At least ten counts were recorded for this clone. Coverage ceases 3 residues before the CDR3 finishes, and the germline J gene fills in the end. The chain uses TRBV4-2 and TRBJ2-5; 10 positions match TRBD1. The CDR3 has 14 residues. The V segment lost 4 bases and the J segment 2 bases; nucleotides outside the gene matches: 1. CDR1 LGHNA and CDR2 YNFKEQ come from the germline V gene. The CDR3 reads CASSRQGAQETQYF. Partial CDR3 DNA: TGTGCCAGCAGCCGACAGGGGGCTCAAGAGACC.

At least ten counts were recorded for this clone. The read halts 3 residues ahead of the CDR3 end, with the missing end drawn from the germline J gene. V is TRBV5-1 and J is TRBJ2-1; D is unresolved. Germline V gives CDR1 SGHRS, CDR2 YFSETQ. V lost 3 bases to trimming and J lost 7 bases, with 11 bases between them. The CDR3 sequence is 13 residues long. The sequenced part of the CDR3 DNA is TGCGCCAGCAGCTCCTTAACTATAAATGAG. It specifies CASSSLTINE. The CDR3 in full is CASSSLTINEQFF.

This clone was counted many times. The read ends 3 residues shy of where the CDR3 ends; the end is completed using the germline J gene. This rearrangement joins TRBV10-2 to TRBJ2-5; TRBD2 matches 9 bases. Germline V CDR1 and CDR2: WSHSY, SAAADI. The CDR3 length is 17 residues. Trimming removed 5 bases from V and 5 bases from J; junction bases left unmatched: 15. The CDR3 protein is CASSPGTSPGGGETQYF. The covered CDR3 bases are TGCGCCAGCAGTCCTGGGACTAGCCCAGGAGGAGGGGAGACC.

At least ten counts were recorded for this clone. Read coverage stops 3 residues before the CDR3 terminus; the germline J gene supplies the remainder. V usage is TRBV2 and J usage is TRBJ2-1; TRBD2 matches 11 bases. The germline CDR1 and CDR2 sequences are SNHLY and FYNNEI. The length of the CDR3 is 18 residues. V dropped 8 bases and J dropped 6; count of bases not matched to a gene: 18. The DNA read from the CDR3 is TGTGCCAGCGGGGGGATCACTAGCGGGAGATTGTATTTCAATGAG. Encoded protein: CASGGITSGRLYFNE. In full, the CDR3 reads CASGGITSGRLYFNEQFF.

Many counts were recorded for this clone. The CDR3 end falls 3 residues outside the read, so it is completed with the germline J gene. The chain is built from TRBV6-1 and TRBJ1-4; D gene uncertain. CDR3 length: 13 amino acids. Per the germline V gene, CDR1 is MNHNS and CDR2 is SASEGT. V was pared by 1 base and J by 7 bases, with 7 bases between. This CDR3 is CASSEVGPEKLFF. The DNA read from the CDR3 is TGTGCCAGCAGTGAAGTTGGGCCTGAAAAA.

This clone showed up many times. The read gets to within 3 residues of the CDR3 end, and the germline J gene fills in the rest. The chain couples TRBV28 to TRBJ2-7; 8 bases match TRBD1. CDR3 length: 14 residues. Per germline, CDR1 MDHEN and CDR2 SYDVKM. Unmatched junction bases numbered 8, after V lost 6 bases and J lost 4 bases. CDR3 DNA, as far as it was read: TGTGCCAGCAGACTCGGACAGGGTCGGTACGAG. Protein: CASRLGQGRYE. The whole CDR3 sequence is CASRLGQGRYEQYF.

This clone was counted at least ten times. The DNA ends 3 residues before the CDR3 does, and the rest of the CDR3 is filled in from the germline J gene. The genes are TRBV12-3 or TRBV12-4 and TRBJ2-7; 7 bases map to TRBD1. The CDR3 length is 15 residues. The V and J ends lost 6 bases and 4 bases, in that order; junction bases with no gene match: 12. Partial CDR3 DNA: TGTGCCAGCAGCCCACGAGACAGGGTGTATTACGAG. Translation gives CASSPRDRVYYE. The full-length CDR3 reads as CASSPRDRVYYEQYF.

This clone has at least ten counts. The read falls 3 residues short of the CDR3 end, and the missing part is taken from the germline J gene. The chain recombines TRBV5-4 with TRBJ2-5, with D hard to call. Germline V gene sequence: CDR1 SGHNT, CDR2 YYREEE (reference sequence). The CDR3 covers 15 residues. The V gene lost 2 bases and the J gene lost 1 base, with 12 bases spanning the gap. The CDR3 loop is CASSLMNWPQETQYF. Incomplete CDR3 DNA: TGTGCCAGCAGCTTAATGAATTGGCCCCAAGAGACC.

This clone has a count of ten or more. The observed sequence ends 3 residues before the CDR3 terminus, with the missing tail filled in from the germline J gene. The chain combines TRBV20-1 with TRBJ2-7; D unresolved. V dropped 4 bases and J dropped 2 bases, with 12 bases sitting between them. Germline CDR1 and CDR2: DFQATT and SNEGSKA (reference sequence). The CDR3 sequence is 13 residues long. The covered CDR3 bases are TGCAGTGCTACAACAGAGGTCCCCTACGAG. Its translation is CSATTEVPYE. The CDR3 in its entirety is CSATTEVPYEQYF.

Many counts were recorded for this clone. The CDR3 extends 3 residues past the end of the read, so its final part is completed from the germline J gene. The chain joins TRBV30 to TRBJ1-2; D remains unclear. Germline V gives CDR1 GTSNPN, CDR2 SVGIG (reference sequence). The CDR3 spans 12 residues. The CDR3 spells CAWSVQVRGYTF. The covered CDR3 bases are TGTGCCTGGAGTGTACAAGTCAGGGGC.

This clone was seen many times. The CDR3 end falls 3 residues outside the read, so it is completed with the germline J gene. V gene TRBV6-4 combines with J gene TRBJ1-2; 9 bases align to TRBD1. Trimming removed 5 bases from V and 6 bases from J; junction bases left unmatched: 10. Germline V CDR1 and CDR2: MRHNA, SNTAGT. The length of the CDR3 is 15 residues. CDR3 loop: CASSYTAGQGDGYTF. Incomplete CDR3 DNA: TGTGCCAGCAGTTATACGGCGGGACAGGGAGATGGC.

This clone showed up just a few times. Read data end 3 residues before the CDR3 end; the end is taken from the germline J gene. V usage is TRBV6-4 and J usage is TRBJ2-1, with D tentatively TRBD1 (5 bases). Trimming left V 3 bases short and J 8 bases short, with 14 bases between. CDR3 length: 14 amino acids. In germline, CDR1 is MRHNA, CDR2 SNTAGT. The CDR3 loop reads CASSEGQGPHEQFF. The CDR3 DNA, read in part, is TGTGCCAGCAGTGAAGGCCAGGGCCCACATGAG.

In its sample, this clone was seen a few times. The CDR3 bases that were read are TGTGCCAGCTCCCCGGGGGTGACAGGGATCGGCGGGGAG. Residues: CASSPGVTGIGGE. The entire CDR3 protein reads CASSPGVTGIGGELFF. The chain links TRBV18 to TRBJ2-2; D might be TRBD1 (7 bases). Read coverage stops 3 residues before the CDR3 terminus; the germline J gene supplies the remainder. Germline-derived CDR1 and CDR2 are KGHSH and LQKENI. V was cut by 6 bases and J by 7 bases, with 21 bases left in between. The CDR3 loop spans 16 amino acids.

This clone was counted many times. From the germline J gene comes the end of the CDR3, since the read stops 3 residues before it. The rearrangement links TRBV28 to TRBJ2-5; 11 nucleotides agree with TRBD1. The CDR3 extends over 15 amino acids. V trimming: 3 bases; J trimming: 3 bases; junction bases outside the gene matches: 3. Germline-derived CDR1 and CDR2 are MDHEN and SYDVKM. The sequenced part of the CDR3 DNA is TGTGCCAGCAGTTTGTCGGGACAGGGGGAAGAGACC. Translation: CASSLSGQGEET. The whole CDR3 protein is CASSLSGQGEETQYF.

This clone showed up many times. Incomplete CDR3 DNA: TGCAGTGGGCCGGCTAGCGGGAGTAATGAG. Amino acids: CSGPASGSNE. The entire CDR3 is CSGPASGSNEQFF. This sequence joins TRBV20-1 and TRBJ2-1; TRBD2 matches at 10 bases. The read stops 3 residues short of the end of the CDR3; the missing end is completed from the germline J gene. Germline V gives CDR1 DFQATT, CDR2 SNEGSKA (reference sequence). V dropped 7 bases and J dropped 7; count of bases not matched to a gene: 7. The CDR3 loop spans 13 amino acids.